This TCR beta chain emerged from a study of spatial heterogeneity in lung cancer. From the 5' RACE reads, TCRdb called clonotypes with MiXCR, one entry per CDR3 protein. The repertoire holds 15,000 to 20,000 distinct CDR3 sequences, with about a fifth as singletons. As to time point: sample taken at primary tumor resection. Unsorted whole RNA from tumor, nontumor lung or frozen PBMC underwent sequencing. Germline CDR1 and CDR2: SGHRS and YFSETQ. This CDR3 has 11 residues. Deletions cut 3 bases from V and 4 bases from J, with 5 bases between. The V call is TRBV5-1, the J call TRBJ2-7; D not certain. The sequence came from a female donor with early-stage non-small cell lung cancer. The source was PBMCs, collected at surgery. This CDR3 reads CASSSRYEQYF. CDR3 sequence (DNA): TGCGCCAGCAGCTCAAGGTACGAGCAGTACTTC.